This T cell receptor beta chain was sequenced for a study of blood T cell repertoires in COVID-19. Turning to the study itself: Samples taken during acute and convalescent COVID-19 were collected in the United States, Italy and Spain. The cDNA or gDNA used as material had been derived from T cells, B-cell-depleted T cells, or PBMCs.

Authors' data handling: Estimated nucleated cell counts came from reference gene primer amplification. The repertoire was sequenced with immunoSEQ multiplex PCR; TCRdb's copy has only in-frame clones and lacks some. That table gives V, J and clone size, and the DNA gave D and trimming. The table shows 300,000 to 400,000 clones, with 87% occurring only once. The CDR3 is 14 amino acids. The V end lost 4 bases, the J end lost 1 base, and 11 bases lay between the germline ends. CDR1 and CDR2 (germline): SEHNR, FQNEAQ (reference sequence). Seattle cases were enrolled at active infection and followed longitudinally.

The sample comprised peripheral blood. The clonotype was recovered from a woman aged 50 to 60 with COVID-19, enrolled during active disease. The gene calls are TRBV7-9 and TRBJ2-7; D is possibly TRBD2 (5 bases). The CDR3 nucleotides are TGTGCCAGCAGCTCACTCGGAGGATCCTACGAGCAGTACTTC. This codes for CASSSLGGSYEQYF.